Here is one T cell receptor (beta chain) with its context. The antigen is undetermined. J gave up 5 bases and V 3 bases, and 4 bases lay outside the gene matches. The CDR3 extends over 16 amino acids. Germline CDR1 reads SGDLS; CDR2 reads YYNGEE. The data originate from a study of graft-versus-host responses after intestinal transplantation. As for the study in general: Each patient got anti-thymocyte globulin induction, then tacrolimus and steroids for roughly 3 years.

Study-wide results and limits: Early after transplant, HvG declines were associated with peak levels of circulating GvH clones. Those patients showing graft-donor T cell macrochimerism displayed high graft-versus-host to host-versus-graft clonal ratios in allografts. The authors found GvH clones in recipient marrow, some appearing first in ileum or blood.

Generated by immunoSEQ multiplex PCR, the TCRdb table keeps only in-frame clones and is missing some. The sample lists some 90,000 clones, 85% to 95% occurring once. The source material was unstimulated CD8+ T cells sorted from spleen or lymph node cells, sampled before transplant. This sequence was found in a human donor who was the organ donor for an intestinal transplant. The chain couples TRBV9 to TRBJ2-2; 13 bases fit TRBD2. CDR3 nucleotide sequence: TGTGCCAGCAGCGGGACTAGCGGGGGAAAGACCGGGGAGCTGTTTTTT. Its translation is CASSGTSGGKTGELFF.